These T cell receptor beta chains were read from a single sample in a study of human T cells and chemical hapten exposure. TCRdb re-called the RACE reads with MiXCR, one entry per CDR3 protein. The sample shows 350,000 to 450,000 distinct CDR3 sequences, 5.1% of them seen only once. Here the sequenced sample was whole blood, taken in connection with sensitization to the hapten diphenylcyclopropenone (DPC). All receptors derive from a woman in her forties or fifties with alopecia areata. Some clones in this sample may be carry-over from other donors' samples. Both conserved end residues are part of each CDR3. A D gene is named only where the DNA matches it firmly. Clone size is stated in some rows and not others, as once, few, many or a class when expanded.

D gene: -
V gene: TRBV7-9
CDR3 length: 15
J gene: TRBJ1-6
clone size: many
CDR3 DNA: TGTGCCAGCAGCTTAGGGCAGGGCCTGAATTCACCCCTCCACTTT
CDR3 protein: CASSLGQGLNSPLHF

D gene: TRBD1
V gene: TRBV5-5
CDR3 length: 16
J gene: TRBJ1-2
clone size: many
CDR3 DNA: TGTGCCAGCAGCAAGGATCCGGGACAGGCAAACTATGGCTACACCTTC
CDR3 protein: CASSKDPGQANYGYTF

D gene: -
V gene: TRBV12-3/TRBV12-4
CDR3 length: 14
J gene: TRBJ1-6
clone size: few
CDR3 DNA: TGTGCCAGCAGTGGCAGGAGTTACAATTCACCCCTCCACTTT
CDR3 protein: CASSGRSYNSPLHF

D gene: TRBD1
V gene: TRBV29-1
CDR3 length: 14
J gene: TRBJ2-2
clone size: many
CDR3 DNA: TGCAGCGTTAGGAGACAGGGCGGTCCCGGGGAGCTGTTTTTT
CDR3 protein: CSVRRQGGPGELFF

D gene: TRBD1
V gene: TRBV9
CDR3 length: 14
J gene: TRBJ1-1
clone size: many
CDR3 DNA: TGTGCCAGCAGCCTCTCAGGGGGGGAGACTGAAGCTTTCTTT
CDR3 protein: CASSLSGGETEAFF

D gene: -
V gene: TRBV28
CDR3 length: 17
J gene: TRBJ2-6
clone size: -
CDR3 DNA: TGTGCCAGCAGTTTCGAACACGGCCTCTCTGGGGCCAACGTCCTGACTTTC
CDR3 protein: CASSFEHGLSGANVLTF

D gene: TRBD2
V gene: TRBV20-1
CDR3 length: 16
J gene: TRBJ2-1
clone size: many
CDR3 DNA: TGCAGTGCTACTAGCGGGAGGCCGGTCGCCTCCAATGAGCAGTTCTTC
CDR3 protein: CSATSGRPVASNEQFF

D gene: -
V gene: TRBV20-1
CDR3 length: 13
J gene: TRBJ2-1
clone size: few
CDR3 DNA: TGCAGTGCGAAACCGGGCACCTACAATGAGCAGTTCTTC
CDR3 protein: CSAKPGTYNEQFF

D gene: TRBD1
V gene: TRBV20-1
CDR3 length: 13
J gene: TRBJ2-7
clone size: few
CDR3 DNA: TGCAGTGCGGAGGGGACAGGGGGCTACGAGCAGTACTTC
CDR3 protein: CSAEGTGGYEQYF

D gene: -
V gene: TRBV10-3
CDR3 length: 11
J gene: TRBJ1-2
clone size: many
CDR3 DNA: TGTGCCATCAGGGGGACATTTGGCTACACCTTC
CDR3 protein: CAIRGTFGYTF

D gene: TRBD1
V gene: TRBV24-1
CDR3 length: 17
J gene: TRBJ2-5
clone size: -
CDR3 DNA: TGTGCCACCAGTGATCGCATATCGGGACAGCGGAAAGAGACCCAGTACTTC
CDR3 protein: CATSDRISGQRKETQYF

D gene: -
V gene: TRBV29-1
CDR3 length: 11
J gene: TRBJ1-1
clone size: many
CDR3 DNA: TGCAGCGTTGGGGGGATGACTGAAGCTTTCTTT
CDR3 protein: CSVGGMTEAFF

D gene: -
V gene: TRBV9
CDR3 length: 15
J gene: TRBJ2-5
clone size: -
CDR3 DNA: TGTGCCAGCAGCCGAACGACCCTTCAGGGAGAGACCCAGTACTTC
CDR3 protein: CASSRTTLQGETQYF

D gene: -
V gene: TRBV20-1
CDR3 length: 14
J gene: TRBJ2-5
clone size: few
CDR3 DNA: TGCAGTGCTAGAGATCCCCTAATAGGGGAGACCCAGTACTTC
CDR3 protein: CSARDPLIGETQYF